This T cell receptor (beta chain) was identified in a study of monozygotic twins with cystic fibrosis. As for the study in general: Library input was three micrograms of fragmented DNA, with approximately 14 PCR cycles. Study-level findings and limits: Monozygotic CF twins shared more identical nucleotide clonotypes than unrelated patients.

This clone has just a few counts. Its cognate antigen is unknown. The protocol was immunoSEQ multiplex PCR, while the TCRdb copy is restricted to in-frame clones and leaves out a portion. The repertoire holds 13,000 to 15,000 clones, with more than 80% as singletons. The sequencing input was blood. The source of this sequence is a boy under 18 with cystic fibrosis.

CDR3 nucleotides: TGTGCCAGCAGTTATCACACTAGCGGGAGCTCCTACGAGCAGTACTTC. Protein sequence: CASSYHTSGSSYEQYF. The chain employs TRBV6-5 and TRBJ2-7, with 11 positions matching TRBD2. CDR1 is MNHEY, CDR2 SVGAGI, per germline. Trimming at V came to 3 bases and at J to 0 bases, leaving 4 bases not matched to a gene. The CDR3 totals 16 residues.